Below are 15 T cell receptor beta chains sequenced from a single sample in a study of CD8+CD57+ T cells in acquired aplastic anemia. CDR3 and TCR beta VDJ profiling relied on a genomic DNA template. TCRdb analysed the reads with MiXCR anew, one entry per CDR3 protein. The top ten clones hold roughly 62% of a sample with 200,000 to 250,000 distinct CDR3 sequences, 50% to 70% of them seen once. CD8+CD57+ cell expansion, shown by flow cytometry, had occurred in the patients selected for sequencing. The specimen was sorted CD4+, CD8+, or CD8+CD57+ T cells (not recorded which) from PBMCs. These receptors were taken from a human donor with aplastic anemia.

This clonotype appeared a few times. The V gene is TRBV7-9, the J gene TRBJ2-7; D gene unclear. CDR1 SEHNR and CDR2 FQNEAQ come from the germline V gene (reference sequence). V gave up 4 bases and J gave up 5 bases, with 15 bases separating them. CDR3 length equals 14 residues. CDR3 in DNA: TGTGCCAGCAGCTGGTCACCCCCCGACCACGAGCAGTACTTC. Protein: CASSWSPPDHEQYF.

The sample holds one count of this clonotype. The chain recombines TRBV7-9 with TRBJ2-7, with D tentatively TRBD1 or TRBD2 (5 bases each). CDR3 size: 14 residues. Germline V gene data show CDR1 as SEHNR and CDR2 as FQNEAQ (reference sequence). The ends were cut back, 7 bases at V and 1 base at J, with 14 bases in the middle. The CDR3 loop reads CASNAPGQSYEQYF. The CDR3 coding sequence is TGTGCCAGCAACGCGCCGGGGCAGTCCTACGAGCAGTACTTC.

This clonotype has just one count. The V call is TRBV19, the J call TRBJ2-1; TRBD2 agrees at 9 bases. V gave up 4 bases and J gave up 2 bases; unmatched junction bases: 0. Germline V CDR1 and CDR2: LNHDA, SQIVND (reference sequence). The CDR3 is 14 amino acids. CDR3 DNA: TGTGCCAGTAGTAAGCGGGAGGCCTACAATGAGCAGTTCTTC. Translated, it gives CASSKREAYNEQFF.

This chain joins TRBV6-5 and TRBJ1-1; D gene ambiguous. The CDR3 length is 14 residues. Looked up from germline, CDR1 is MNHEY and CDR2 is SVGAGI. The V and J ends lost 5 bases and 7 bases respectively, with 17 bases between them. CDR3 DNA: TGTGCCAGCAGTCCCCTGGCTGGGAGGATTGAAGCTTTCTTT. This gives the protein CASSPLAGRIEAFF.

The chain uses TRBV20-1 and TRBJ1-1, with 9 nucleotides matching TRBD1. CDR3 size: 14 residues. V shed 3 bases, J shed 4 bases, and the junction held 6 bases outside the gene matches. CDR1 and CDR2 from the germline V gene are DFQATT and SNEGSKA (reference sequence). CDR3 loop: CSASPATGGTEAFF. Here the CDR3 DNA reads TGCAGTGCTAGTCCTGCGACAGGGGGCACTGAAGCTTTCTTT.

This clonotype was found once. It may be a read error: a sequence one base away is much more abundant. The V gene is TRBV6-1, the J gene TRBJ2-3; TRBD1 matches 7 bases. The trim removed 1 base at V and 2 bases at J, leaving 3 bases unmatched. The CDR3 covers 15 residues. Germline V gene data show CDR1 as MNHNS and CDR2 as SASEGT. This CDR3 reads CASSEGEGATDTQYF. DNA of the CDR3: TGTGCCAGCAGTGAAGGCGAGGGGGCCACAGATACGCAGTATTTT.

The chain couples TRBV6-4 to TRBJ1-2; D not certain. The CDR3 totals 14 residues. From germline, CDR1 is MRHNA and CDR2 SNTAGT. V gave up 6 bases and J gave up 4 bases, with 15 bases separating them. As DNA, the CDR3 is TGTGCCAGCAGCCCCGAGGGAGTGCGCTATGGCTACACCTTC. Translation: CASSPEGVRYGYTF.

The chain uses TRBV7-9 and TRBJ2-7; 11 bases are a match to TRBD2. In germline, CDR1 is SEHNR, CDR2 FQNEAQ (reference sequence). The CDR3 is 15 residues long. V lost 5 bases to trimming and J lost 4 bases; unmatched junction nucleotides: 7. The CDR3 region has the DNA TGTGCCAGCAGCCACACTAGCGGGAGTTTTTACGAGCAGTACTTC. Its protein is CASSHTSGSFYEQYF.

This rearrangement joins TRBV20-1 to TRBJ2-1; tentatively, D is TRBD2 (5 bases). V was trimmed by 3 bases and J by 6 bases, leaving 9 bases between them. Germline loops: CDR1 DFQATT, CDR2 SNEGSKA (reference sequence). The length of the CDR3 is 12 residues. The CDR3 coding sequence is TGCAGTGCTAGCTTGACTATCAATGAGCAGTTCTTC. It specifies CSASLTINEQFF.

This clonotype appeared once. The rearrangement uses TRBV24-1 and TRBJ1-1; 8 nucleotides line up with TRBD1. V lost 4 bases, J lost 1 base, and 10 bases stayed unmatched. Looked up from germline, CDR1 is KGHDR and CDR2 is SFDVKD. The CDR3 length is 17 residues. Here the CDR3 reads CATSDHGQGLKNTEAFF. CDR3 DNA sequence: TGTGCCACCAGTGACCACGGACAGGGATTGAAGAACACTGAAGCTTTCTTT.

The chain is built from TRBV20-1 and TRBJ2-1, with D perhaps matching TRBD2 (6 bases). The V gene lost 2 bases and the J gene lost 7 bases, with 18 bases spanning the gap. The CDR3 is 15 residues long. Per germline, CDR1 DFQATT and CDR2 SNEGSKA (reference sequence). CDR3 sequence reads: CSARNPGEIRNEQFF. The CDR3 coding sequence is TGCAGTGCTAGAAACCCGGGAGAAATTAGAAATGAGCAGTTCTTC.

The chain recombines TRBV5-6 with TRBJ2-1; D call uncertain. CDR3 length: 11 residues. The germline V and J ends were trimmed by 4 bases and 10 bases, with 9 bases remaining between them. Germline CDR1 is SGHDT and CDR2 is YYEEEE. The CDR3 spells CASSTRTEQFF. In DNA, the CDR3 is TGTGCCAGCAGCACCAGGACGGAGCAGTTCTTC.

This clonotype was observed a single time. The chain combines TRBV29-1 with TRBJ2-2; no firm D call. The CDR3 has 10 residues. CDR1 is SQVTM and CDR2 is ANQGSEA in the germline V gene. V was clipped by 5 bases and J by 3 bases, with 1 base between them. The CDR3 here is CSVYTGELFF. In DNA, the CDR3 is TGCAGCGTTTACACCGGGGAGCTGTTTTTT.

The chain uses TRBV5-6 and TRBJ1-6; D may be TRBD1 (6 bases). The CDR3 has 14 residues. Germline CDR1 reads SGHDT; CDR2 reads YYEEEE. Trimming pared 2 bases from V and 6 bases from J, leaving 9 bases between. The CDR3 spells CASSFGQSNSPLHF. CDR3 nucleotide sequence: TGTGCCAGCAGCTTCGGACAGAGTAATTCACCCCTCCACTTT.

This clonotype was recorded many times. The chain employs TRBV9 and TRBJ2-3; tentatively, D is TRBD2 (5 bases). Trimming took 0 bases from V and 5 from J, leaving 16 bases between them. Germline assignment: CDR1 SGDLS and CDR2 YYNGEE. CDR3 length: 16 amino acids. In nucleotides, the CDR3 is TGTGCCAGCAGCGTAGTCGAGACTAATGGGGAAGATACGCAGTATTTT. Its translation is CASSVVETNGEDTQYF.